The rows below give T cell receptor beta chains drawn from one sample of a study of cytomegalovirus exposure and HLA in healthy donors. This table comes from immunoSEQ multiplex PCR, and its TCRdb copy is limited to in-frame clones, with some not included. The data contain a few hundred thousand clones, roughly 80% of them singletons. Sequencing was performed on PBMCs. The source is a girl aged 2-10 years in good health and CMV-seronegative. Both conserved end residues are part of each CDR3. D genes are given only for firm matches. A clone size is listed for some rows: how often the clone was seen (once, few, many), or a class if it is expanded.

d_call: -; j_call: TRBJ1-1; v_call: TRBV7-9; clone_size: once; cdr3_nt: TGTGCCAGCAGCTCGACAGAGAACACTGAAGCTTTCTTT; cdr3_aa: CASSSTENTEAFF
d_call: -; j_call: TRBJ2-3; v_call: TRBV6-1; clone_size: -; cdr3_nt: TGTGCCAGCAGTGAAGCGTACATTTTGACTAGACAGACAGATACGCAGTATTTT; cdr3_aa: CASSEAYILTRQTDTQYF
d_call: -; j_call: TRBJ1-2; v_call: TRBV27; clone_size: -; cdr3_nt: TGTGCCAGCAGTTTGTCCCGTAACTATGGCTACACCTTC; cdr3_aa: CASSLSRNYGYTF
d_call: -; j_call: TRBJ2-7; v_call: TRBV29-1; clone_size: once; cdr3_nt: TGCAGCGTCACGAGCTCCTACGAGCAGTACTTC; cdr3_aa: CSVTSSYEQYF
d_call: -; j_call: TRBJ2-3; v_call: TRBV23-1; clone_size: -; cdr3_nt: TGCGCCAGCACCCACAGGGGGGGGGATGGCCCTATGAGCACAGATACGCAGTATTTT; cdr3_aa: CASTHRGGDGPMSTDTQYF
d_call: TRBD2; j_call: TRBJ2-1; v_call: TRBV7-3; clone_size: -; cdr3_nt: TGTGCCAGCAGCTTGATTGCGGGGGGTTACAATGAGCAGTTCTTC; cdr3_aa: CASSLIAGGYNEQFF
d_call: TRBD1; j_call: TRBJ1-2; v_call: TRBV5-4; clone_size: -; cdr3_nt: TGTGCCAGCAGCCTCGACCTACAGGGGGCGCTGGATTACTATGGCTACACCTTC; cdr3_aa: CASSLDLQGALDYYGYTF
d_call: -; j_call: TRBJ2-7; v_call: TRBV2; clone_size: -; cdr3_nt: TGTGCCAGCATTGACAGAACCTCCTACGAGCAGTACTTC; cdr3_aa: CASIDRTSYEQYF
d_call: -; j_call: TRBJ2-3; v_call: TRBV19; clone_size: -; cdr3_nt: TGTGCCAGTAAGAGGCAGATAACAGATACGCAGTATTTT; cdr3_aa: CASKRQITDTQYF
d_call: -; j_call: TRBJ1-1; v_call: TRBV5-1; clone_size: -; cdr3_nt: TGCGCCAGCAGTCGGTCTGCGATGAACACTGAAGCTTTCTTT; cdr3_aa: CASSRSAMNTEAFF
d_call: -; j_call: TRBJ2-5; v_call: TRBV5-6; clone_size: -; cdr3_nt: TGCGCCAGCGGAGGATCCCTGGGGGAGACCCAGTACTTC; cdr3_aa: CASGGSLGETQYF
d_call: -; j_call: TRBJ2-3; v_call: TRBV9; clone_size: -; cdr3_nt: TGTGCCAGCAGCGTTCAGGGTTTCACAGATACGCAGTATTTT; cdr3_aa: CASSVQGFTDTQYF
d_call: TRBD2; j_call: TRBJ2-7; v_call: TRBV27; clone_size: -; cdr3_nt: TGTGCCAGCAGTTGGTCCGGGACTAGCAGCTACGAGCAGTACTTC; cdr3_aa: CASSWSGTSSYEQYF
d_call: TRBD1; j_call: TRBJ2-2; v_call: TRBV5-1; clone_size: -; cdr3_nt: TGCGCCAGCAAGAGCAAGGGGAATAGACAGGGGGACACCGGGGAGCTGTTTTTT; cdr3_aa: CASKSKGNRQGDTGELFF
d_call: -; j_call: TRBJ2-5; v_call: TRBV5-6; clone_size: -; cdr3_nt: TGTGCCAGCAGCTGGACAGCTCAAGAGACCCAGTACTTC; cdr3_aa: CASSWTAQETQYF
d_call: TRBD1; j_call: TRBJ2-2; v_call: TRBV4-1; clone_size: -; cdr3_nt: TGCGCCAGCAGCCCAACAATCCTTTCCGGGACAGGGGCCACCGGGGAGCTGTTTTTT; cdr3_aa: CASSPTILSGTGATGELFF
d_call: TRBD1; j_call: TRBJ1-2; v_call: TRBV29-1; clone_size: -; cdr3_nt: TGCAGCGTGCCAAGCTCCCACAGGGGGCTGGGGTATGGCTACACCTTC; cdr3_aa: CSVPSSHRGLGYGYTF
d_call: -; j_call: TRBJ2-3; v_call: TRBV9; clone_size: once; cdr3_nt: TGTGCCAGCTCCGCTAGGACAGCCCTCGAGACAGATACGCAGTATTTT; cdr3_aa: CASSARTALETDTQYF
d_call: -; j_call: TRBJ2-3; v_call: TRBV6-5; clone_size: once; cdr3_nt: TGTGCCAGCAGTTACGGCGGGGTCGGTACAGATACGCAGTATTTT; cdr3_aa: CASSYGGVGTDTQYF
d_call: -; j_call: TRBJ2-5; v_call: TRBV14; clone_size: -; cdr3_nt: TGTGCCAGCAGCCAAGATCGGACACCGCAAGAGACCCAGTACTTC; cdr3_aa: CASSQDRTPQETQYF
d_call: -; j_call: TRBJ1-1; v_call: TRBV7-6; clone_size: -; cdr3_nt: TGTGCCAGCAGCTTAGAGGAGGGCGGGAACACTGAAGCTTTCTTT; cdr3_aa: CASSLEEGGNTEAFF
d_call: -; j_call: TRBJ1-3; v_call: TRBV2; clone_size: once; cdr3_nt: TGTGCCAGCAGCGTATCTGGAAACACCATATATTTT; cdr3_aa: CASSVSGNTIYF
d_call: -; j_call: TRBJ2-2; v_call: TRBV29-1; clone_size: -; cdr3_nt: TGCAGCGTTGAAGGCAGGGCTACCGGGGAGCTGTTTTTT; cdr3_aa: CSVEGRATGELFF
d_call: TRBD2; j_call: TRBJ2-3; v_call: TRBV27; clone_size: -; cdr3_nt: TGTGCCAGCACCCCCATGCAGCCCGGACTAGCGGGACGCACAGATACGCAGTATTTT; cdr3_aa: CASTPMQPGLAGRTDTQYF
d_call: -; j_call: TRBJ2-2; v_call: TRBV27; clone_size: -; cdr3_nt: TGTGCCAGCGGGAGACGTCCCACCGGGGAGCTGTTTTTT; cdr3_aa: CASGRRPTGELFF
d_call: -; j_call: TRBJ2-1; v_call: TRBV25-1; clone_size: -; cdr3_nt: TGTGCCAGCAAACGAACCCAGAACAATGAGCAGTTCTTC; cdr3_aa: CASKRTQNNEQFF
d_call: -; j_call: TRBJ1-2; v_call: TRBV5-6; clone_size: few; cdr3_nt: TGTGCCAGCAGCTTGGAGCTTATTGCGGGAGGGTACACCTTC; cdr3_aa: CASSLELIAGGYTF
d_call: TRBD1; j_call: TRBJ1-1; v_call: TRBV7-8; clone_size: -; cdr3_nt: TGTGCCAGCGCCCCTAGGGGGCTGGGGAACACTGAAGCTTTCTTT; cdr3_aa: CASAPRGLGNTEAFF
d_call: TRBD1; j_call: TRBJ1-2; v_call: TRBV10-3; clone_size: -; cdr3_nt: TGTGCCATCAGTGAGTCGAGAACAGGGGACTATGGCTACACCTTC; cdr3_aa: CAISESRTGDYGYTF
d_call: TRBD1; j_call: TRBJ1-1; v_call: TRBV6-5; clone_size: -; cdr3_nt: TGTGCCAGCAGTTACGCCGACAGGGGTGCCGTGACTTTCTTT; cdr3_aa: CASSYADRGAVTFF
d_call: TRBD1; j_call: TRBJ2-5; v_call: TRBV7-7; clone_size: -; cdr3_nt: TGTGCCAGCAGCCCCGGGACAGGTCATCAAGAGACCCAGTACTTC; cdr3_aa: CASSPGTGHQETQYF
d_call: TRBD2; j_call: TRBJ2-3; v_call: TRBV19; clone_size: -; cdr3_nt: TGTGCCAGTAGCACAGGACTAGCGGGCACAGATACGCAGTATTTT; cdr3_aa: CASSTGLAGTDTQYF
d_call: -; j_call: TRBJ1-2; v_call: TRBV13; clone_size: few; cdr3_nt: TGTGCCAGCAGCTCAAGGACAGCGTATGGCTACACCTTC; cdr3_aa: CASSSRTAYGYTF
d_call: TRBD1; j_call: TRBJ1-1; v_call: TRBV9; clone_size: -; cdr3_nt: TGTGCCAGCAGCTTGAGGCAGGGGGACACTGAAGCTTTCTTT; cdr3_aa: CASSLRQGDTEAFF
d_call: -; j_call: TRBJ1-1; v_call: TRBV5-4; clone_size: -; cdr3_nt: TGTGCCAGCAGCCCGGGACATGGCACCGAAGCTTTCTTT; cdr3_aa: CASSPGHGTEAFF
d_call: -; j_call: TRBJ2-5; v_call: TRBV30; clone_size: -; cdr3_nt: TGTGCCTGGACAATGAGACAGCGAGGGACCCAGTACTTC; cdr3_aa: CAWTMRQRGTQYF
d_call: TRBD2; j_call: TRBJ2-2; v_call: TRBV5-6; clone_size: -; cdr3_nt: TGTGCCAGCAGCACTATAGCGGGGGGGCCCCCCACCGGGGAGCTGTTTTTT; cdr3_aa: CASSTIAGGPPTGELFF
d_call: -; j_call: TRBJ2-7; v_call: TRBV2; clone_size: -; cdr3_nt: TGTGCCAGCAGTGAGAGATTTTACGAGCAGTACTTC; cdr3_aa: CASSERFYEQYF
d_call: -; j_call: TRBJ1-1; v_call: TRBV18; clone_size: few; cdr3_nt: TGTGCCAGCTCACCCTCAGTGAACACTGAAGCTTTCTTT; cdr3_aa: CASSPSVNTEAFF
d_call: TRBD2; j_call: TRBJ2-3; v_call: TRBV4-2; clone_size: -; cdr3_nt: TGTGCCAGCAGCTATATCCAGACTAGCGGGGAGGATACGCAGTATTTT; cdr3_aa: CASSYIQTSGEDTQYF
d_call: TRBD1; j_call: TRBJ1-2; v_call: TRBV6-5; clone_size: -; cdr3_nt: TGTGCCAGCAGTCTACAGGGGGCAGTTGGCTACACCTTC; cdr3_aa: CASSLQGAVGYTF
d_call: -; j_call: TRBJ2-7; v_call: TRBV7-9; clone_size: -; cdr3_nt: TGTGCCAGCAGCCCAGCGTCCTACGAGCAGTACTTC; cdr3_aa: CASSPASYEQYF
d_call: -; j_call: TRBJ1-3; v_call: TRBV9; clone_size: -; cdr3_nt: TGTGCCAGCAGCGAGGATCCTAGCTCTGGAAACACCATATATTTT; cdr3_aa: CASSEDPSSGNTIYF
d_call: -; j_call: TRBJ1-1; v_call: TRBV7-9; clone_size: -; cdr3_nt: TGTGCCAGCAGCCTACTGGGGGGGGCGGACACTGAAGCTTTCTTT; cdr3_aa: CASSLLGGADTEAFF
d_call: TRBD1; j_call: TRBJ1-6; v_call: TRBV27; clone_size: -; cdr3_nt: TGTGCCAGCAACCGGGACAGGAATTCACCACTCCACTTT; cdr3_aa: CASNRDRNSPLHF
d_call: -; j_call: TRBJ1-1; v_call: TRBV30; clone_size: -; cdr3_nt: TGTGCCTGGAGCGACTATGACGGCGCTGAAGCTTTCTTT; cdr3_aa: CAWSDYDGAEAFF
d_call: TRBD2; j_call: TRBJ2-1; v_call: TRBV4-1; clone_size: -; cdr3_nt: TGCGCCAGCAGCCAAACCCTAGCGGAGAAGCGAGGAAACAATGAGCAGTTCTTC; cdr3_aa: CASSQTLAEKRGNNEQFF
d_call: -; j_call: TRBJ1-3; v_call: TRBV5-1; clone_size: -; cdr3_nt: TGCGCCAGCAGTGAAGGGAGCTCTGGAAACACCATATATTTT; cdr3_aa: CASSEGSSGNTIYF
d_call: TRBD2; j_call: TRBJ2-3; v_call: TRBV7-9; clone_size: -; cdr3_nt: TGTGCCAGCAGCTTAGGGGGAGGGGATTACAAGTATTTT; cdr3_aa: CASSLGGGDYKYF
d_call: -; j_call: TRBJ1-1; v_call: TRBV4-1; clone_size: few; cdr3_nt: TGCGCCAGCAGCCAAGCTCGGGGCACTGAAGCTTTCTTT; cdr3_aa: CASSQARGTEAFF
d_call: -; j_call: TRBJ2-2; v_call: TRBV15; clone_size: -; cdr3_nt: TGTGCCACCAGCAGAGGTTATGACACCGGGGAGCTGTTTTTT; cdr3_aa: CATSRGYDTGELFF
d_call: -; j_call: TRBJ2-1; v_call: TRBV5-1; clone_size: -; cdr3_nt: TGCGCCAGCAGCTTGGGCGGAAGCTCCTACAATGAGCAGTTCTTC; cdr3_aa: CASSLGGSSYNEQFF
d_call: TRBD1; j_call: TRBJ1-4; v_call: TRBV19; clone_size: -; cdr3_nt: TGTGCCAGTAGCCAGGGGGCCACTAATGAAAAACTGTTTTTT; cdr3_aa: CASSQGATNEKLFF
d_call: -; j_call: TRBJ1-1; v_call: TRBV6-6; clone_size: few; cdr3_nt: TGTGCCAGCAGTTACGGTTTTGGCTGGTACACTGAAGCTTTCTTT; cdr3_aa: CASSYGFGWYTEAFF
d_call: TRBD1; j_call: TRBJ2-1; v_call: TRBV19; clone_size: few; cdr3_nt: TGTGCCAGTAGTCCTCGGACAGGGGAGCAGTTCTTC; cdr3_aa: CASSPRTGEQFF
d_call: TRBD2; j_call: TRBJ2-3; v_call: TRBV19; clone_size: once; cdr3_nt: TGTGCCAGTAGGAAGACTAGCGGGACCACAGATACGCAGTATTTT; cdr3_aa: CASRKTSGTTDTQYF
d_call: -; j_call: TRBJ2-3; v_call: TRBV6-5; clone_size: -; cdr3_nt: TGTGCCAGCAGTTTCCTCCAGGGTACGCAGTATTTT; cdr3_aa: CASSFLQGTQYF